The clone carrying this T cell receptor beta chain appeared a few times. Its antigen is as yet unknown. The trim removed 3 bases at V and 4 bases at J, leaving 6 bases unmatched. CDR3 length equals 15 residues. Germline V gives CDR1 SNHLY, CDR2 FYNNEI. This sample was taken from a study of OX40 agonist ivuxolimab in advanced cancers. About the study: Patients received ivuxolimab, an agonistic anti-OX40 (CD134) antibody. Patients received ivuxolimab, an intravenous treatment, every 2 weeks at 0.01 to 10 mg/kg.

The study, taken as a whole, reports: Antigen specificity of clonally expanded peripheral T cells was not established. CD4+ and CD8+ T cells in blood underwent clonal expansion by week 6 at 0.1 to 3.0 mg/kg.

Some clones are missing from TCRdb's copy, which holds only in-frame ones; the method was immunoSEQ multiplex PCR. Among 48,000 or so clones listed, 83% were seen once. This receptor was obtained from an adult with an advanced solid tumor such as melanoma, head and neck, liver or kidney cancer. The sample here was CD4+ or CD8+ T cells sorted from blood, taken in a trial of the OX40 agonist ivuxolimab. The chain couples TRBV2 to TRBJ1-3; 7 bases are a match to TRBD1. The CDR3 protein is CASSEWQGEGNTIYF. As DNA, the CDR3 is TGTGCCAGCAGTGAGTGGCAGGGGGAAGGAAACACCATATATTTT. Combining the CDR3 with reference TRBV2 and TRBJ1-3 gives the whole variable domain EPEVTQTPSHQVTQMGQEVILRCVPISNHLYFYWYRQILGQKVEFLVSFYNNEISEKSEIFDDQFSVERPDGSNFTLKIRSTKLEDSAMYFCASSEWQGEGNTIYFGEGSWLTVV.